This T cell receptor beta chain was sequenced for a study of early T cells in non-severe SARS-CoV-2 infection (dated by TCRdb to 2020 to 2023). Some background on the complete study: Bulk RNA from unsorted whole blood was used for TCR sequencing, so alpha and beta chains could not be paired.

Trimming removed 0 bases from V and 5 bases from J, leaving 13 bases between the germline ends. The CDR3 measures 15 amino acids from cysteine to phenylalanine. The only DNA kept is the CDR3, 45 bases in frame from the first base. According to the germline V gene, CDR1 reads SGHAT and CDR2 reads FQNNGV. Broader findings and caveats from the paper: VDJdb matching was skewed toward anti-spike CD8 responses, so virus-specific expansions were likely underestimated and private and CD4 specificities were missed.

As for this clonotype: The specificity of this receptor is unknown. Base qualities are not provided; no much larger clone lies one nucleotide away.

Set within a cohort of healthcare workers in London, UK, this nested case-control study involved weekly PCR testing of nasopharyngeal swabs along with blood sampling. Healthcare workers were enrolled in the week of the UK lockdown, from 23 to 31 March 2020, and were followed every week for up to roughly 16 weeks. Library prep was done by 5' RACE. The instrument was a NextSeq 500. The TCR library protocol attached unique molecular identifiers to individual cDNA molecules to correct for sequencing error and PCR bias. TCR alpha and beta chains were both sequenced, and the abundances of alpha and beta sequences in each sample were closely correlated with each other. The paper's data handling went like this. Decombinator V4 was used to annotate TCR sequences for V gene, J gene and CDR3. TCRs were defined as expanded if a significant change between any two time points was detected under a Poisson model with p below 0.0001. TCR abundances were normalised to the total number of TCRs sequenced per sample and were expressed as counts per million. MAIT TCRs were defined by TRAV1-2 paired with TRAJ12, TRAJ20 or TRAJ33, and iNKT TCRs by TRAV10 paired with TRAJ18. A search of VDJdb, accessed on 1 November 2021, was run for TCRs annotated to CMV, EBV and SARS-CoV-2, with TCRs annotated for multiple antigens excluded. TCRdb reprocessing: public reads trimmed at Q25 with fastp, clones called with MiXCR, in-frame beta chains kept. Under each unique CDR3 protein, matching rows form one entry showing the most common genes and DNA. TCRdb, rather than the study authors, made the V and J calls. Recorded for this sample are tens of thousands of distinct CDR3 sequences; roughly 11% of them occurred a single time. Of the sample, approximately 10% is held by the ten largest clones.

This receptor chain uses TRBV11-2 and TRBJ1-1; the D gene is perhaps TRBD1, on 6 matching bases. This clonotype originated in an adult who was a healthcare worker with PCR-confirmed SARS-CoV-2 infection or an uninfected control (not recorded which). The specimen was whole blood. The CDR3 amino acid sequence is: CASSLDWQGRTEAFF. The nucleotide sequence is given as TGTGCCAGCAGCTTAGATTGGCAGGGGAGGACTGAAGCTTTCTTT.